This T cell receptor beta chain originates from a study of TIL therapy for anti-PD-1-resistant metastatic lung cancer. This was the immunoSEQ v3 assay. Survey-level samples got 2 million or so read pairs; deep-level samples got roughly 4.5-6.5 million. The table came from immunoSEQ multiplex PCR; TCRdb's copy has only in-frame clones and leaves some out. This repertoire shows roughly 20,000 clones, around three quarters found once; its top ten account for under 2.5%. Time point given: pre-treatment sample, taken before nivolumab and TIL therapy. The sequencing used blood, collected at baseline. The TCR sequence derives from a person aged 25 to 85 with non-small cell lung cancer.

The CDR3 nucleotides are TGTGCCAGCAGCGTAGGAGAGACGAGTCATACCGGGGAGCTGTTTTTT. Protein product: CASSVGETSHTGELFF. The V call is TRBV9, the J call TRBJ2-2; D gene ambiguous. Germline V gene lookup returns CDR1 SGDLS and CDR2 YYNGEE. This CDR3 has 16 residues. Deletions cut 0 bases from V and 5 bases from J, with 14 bases between.